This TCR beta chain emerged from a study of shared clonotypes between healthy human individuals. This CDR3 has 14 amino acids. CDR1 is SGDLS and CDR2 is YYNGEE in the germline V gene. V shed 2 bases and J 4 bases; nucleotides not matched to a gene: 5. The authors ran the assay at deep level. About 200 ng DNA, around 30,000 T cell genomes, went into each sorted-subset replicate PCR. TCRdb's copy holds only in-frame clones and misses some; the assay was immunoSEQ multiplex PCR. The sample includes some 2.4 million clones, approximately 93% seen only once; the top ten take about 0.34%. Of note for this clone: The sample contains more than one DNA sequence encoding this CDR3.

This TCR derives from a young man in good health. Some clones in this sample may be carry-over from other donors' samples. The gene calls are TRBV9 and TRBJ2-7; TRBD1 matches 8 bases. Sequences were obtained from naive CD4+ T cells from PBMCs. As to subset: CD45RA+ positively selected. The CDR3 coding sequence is TGTGCCAGCAGCGTGGGGCAGGGGGCTTACGAGCAGTACTTC. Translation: CASSVGQGAYEQYF.